The 20 T cell receptor beta chains below were found in one sample sequenced in a study of blood T cells in healthy people across ages. Next came a second PCR, run for roughly 6 to 11 cycles, which used a sample-barcoded 5' primer along with a J-beta primer mix. Each CDR3 protein gets one entry after TCRdb re-called the 5' RACE reads with MiXCR. The sample lists 1,500,000 or so distinct CDR3 sequences, approximately 59% occurring once. Sample: blood. The receptors here all came from a man younger than 35 in good health.

This clonotype occurred a few times. This chain links TRBV6-1 with TRBJ1-2; D gene ambiguous. Trimming took off 2 bases at V and 4 bases at J, with 5 bases between the two ends. Germline V CDR1 and CDR2: MNHNS, SASEGT. The CDR3 sequence is 12 residues long. In nucleotides, the CDR3 is TGTGCCAGCAGTGAACCCAGCTATGGCTACACCTTC. Encoded protein: CASSEPSYGYTF.

V is TRBV6-7 and J is TRBJ2-1; 9 bases map to TRBD2. TRBV6-7 counts as an open reading frame of uncertain function. The trim removed 0 bases at V and 6 bases at J, leaving 9 bases unmatched. This CDR3 is built from 17 residues. The CDR3 DNA reads as TGTGCCAGCAGTTACTCGAGTTCTAGCGGGAACCGCAATGAGCAGTTCTTC. Protein sequence: CASSYSSSSGNRNEQFF.

With regard to this clonotype: A junction boundary mismatches the germline segment, possibly from a read error. This chain links TRBV20-1 with TRBJ1-2; D not resolved. This CDR3 comprises 13 residues. In germline, CDR1 is DFQATT, CDR2 SNEGSKA (reference sequence). Written as DNA, the CDR3 is TGCAGTGCTAGCCCTGGCAGTAACTGTGGCTACACCTTC. Its protein product is CSASPGSNCGYTF.

V gene TRBV6-6 combines with J gene TRBJ1-2; 7 bases line up with TRBD1. V dropped 5 bases and J dropped 4; count of bases not matched to a gene: 10. Germline CDR1 MNHNY, CDR2 SVGAGI (reference sequence). The CDR3 contains 15 residues. The DNA of the CDR3 is TGTGCCAGCAGTCCGGGACAGCTACACCTCTATGGCTACACCTTC. It codes for CASSPGQLHLYGYTF.

The chain is built from TRBV20-1 and TRBJ2-7, with TRBD1 matching 8 bases. The germline gives CDR1 DFQATT, CDR2 SNEGSKA (reference sequence). J was trimmed by 0 bases and V by 5 bases; bases with no gene match: 6. This CDR3 contains 14 residues. The CDR3 loop is CSAGQGQASYEQYF. In DNA, the CDR3 is TGCAGTGCTGGACAGGGACAAGCCTCCTACGAGCAGTACTTC.

This clonotype was seen only a few times. This rearrangement joins TRBV2 to TRBJ2-1; 8 bases match TRBD1. Germline loops: CDR1 SNHLY, CDR2 FYNNEI. This CDR3 comprises 14 residues. J gave up 4 bases and V 8 bases, and 7 bases lay outside the gene matches. CDR3 in DNA: TGTGCCAGCCGTACAGGGGGATCTTACAATGAGCAGTTCTTC. This encodes CASRTGGSYNEQFF.

The chain has TRBV20-1 and TRBJ1-5, with a weak D call TRBD1 (5 bases). CDR3 size: 13 residues. From germline, CDR1 is DFQATT and CDR2 SNEGSKA (reference sequence). Trimming stripped 8 bases from V and 2 bases from J, with 13 bases between. CDR3 DNA sequence: TGCAGTTTTTCGCAGGGCCGCAATCAGCCCCAGCATTTT. Amino acid sequence: CSFSQGRNQPQHF.

V is TRBV29-1 and J is TRBJ1-3; tentative D call: TRBD1 (5 bases). Germline lookup yields CDR1 SQVTM and CDR2 ANQGSEA. V lost 0 bases and J lost 0, with 12 bases in between. The CDR3 runs to 16 residues. The CDR3, as DNA: TGCAGCGTTGAAGATCTGGGACGGCACTCTGGAAACACCATATATTTT. Protein product: CSVEDLGRHSGNTIYF.

This chain uses TRBV7-9 with TRBJ1-2; 8 positions match TRBD1. Looked up from germline, CDR1 is SEHNR and CDR2 is FQNEAQ (reference sequence). V was pared by 4 bases and J by 4 bases, with 8 bases of the junction left unmatched. The CDR3 is made up of 15 amino acids. Here the CDR3 DNA reads TGTGCCAGCAGCTATGGACAGGGAGACCTCTATGGCTACACCTTC. Protein: CASSYGQGDLYGYTF. The whole variable domain, filled in from reference TRBV7-9 and TRBJ1-2, reads DTGVSQNPRHKITKRGQNVTFRCDPISEHNRLYWYRQTLGQGPEFLTYFQNEAQLEKSRLLSDRFSAERPKGSFSTLEIQRTEQGDSAMYLCASSYGQGDLYGYTFGSGTRLTVV.

The chain joins TRBV20-1 to TRBJ2-1, with 10 bases identical to TRBD2. After removal of 5 bases from V and 7 bases from J, the junction contained 8 bases not matched to a gene. This CDR3 region has 14 residues. CDR1 and CDR2 from the germline V gene are DFQATT and SNEGSKA (reference sequence). As DNA, the CDR3 is TGCAGTGCTCTAGCGGGGGCAGTGACGAATGAGCAGTTCTTC. Translating gives CSALAGAVTNEQFF.

This clonotype has a handful of counts. The rearrangement uses TRBV7-9 and TRBJ2-2; possible D gene TRBD2, 5 bases. V lost 3 bases, J lost 3 bases, and 20 bases lay in between. Germline V CDR1 and CDR2: SEHNR, FQNEAQ (reference sequence). The CDR3 runs 18 residues. The CDR3 is CASSFVVPGSPDTGELFF. The CDR3 DNA follows: TGTGCCAGCAGCTTTGTTGTTCCGGGATCTCCGGACACCGGGGAGCTGTTTTTT.

The chain carries TRBV11-2 and TRBJ2-4; D assignment may be TRBD1 or TRBD2 (6 bases each). The J call could be wrong; TRBJ2-7 is a better fit for the DNA end. CDR3 size: 18 residues. CDR1 is SGHAT and CDR2 is FQNNGV in the germline V gene. In nucleotides, the CDR3 is TGTGCCAGCAGCCCCACGGGGGCGCGGCCTCGATCAGGCTACGAGCAGTACTTC. Protein sequence: CASSPTGARPRSGYEQYF.

The chain employs TRBV7-2 and TRBJ2-4; 7 nucleotides line up with TRBD2. Judging by the DNA end, TRBJ2-7 fits better; the J call may be wrong. Germline V gives CDR1 SGHTA, CDR2 FQGNSA. This CDR3 has 15 residues. The CDR3 DNA reads as TGTGCCAGCAGCTTAGGTGGGGGGGACTCCTACGAGCAGTACTTC. This encodes CASSLGGGDSYEQYF.

A remark on this clonotype: No DNA is shown, since the ends of the CDR3 on it are uncertain; the CDR3 is the one TCRdb lists. This chain links TRBV19 with TRBJ2-7. Germline lookup yields CDR1 LNHDA and CDR2 SQIVND (reference sequence). The CDR3 region is 15 residues in length, termini included. CDR3: CASSIGFLAAYEQYF.

This clonotype has just one count. V and J are TRBV5-1 and TRBJ1-1; 9 nucleotides line up with TRBD1. Germline V gene data show CDR1 as SGHRS and CDR2 as YFSETQ. The CDR3 is 18 amino acids. The ends lost 0 bases at V and 0 bases at J; junction bases unmatched: 9. CDR3 in DNA: TGCGCCAGCAGCTTGGGGGACAGGGAGGCCTACATGAACACTGAAGCTTTCTTT. Protein: CASSLGDREAYMNTEAFF. Drawing the rest from reference TRBV5-1 and TRBJ1-1, the complete variable domain is KAGVTQTPRYLIKTRGQQVTLSCSPISGHRSVSWYQQTPGQGLQFLFEYFSETQRNKGNFPGRFSGRQFSNSRSEMNVSTLELGDSALYLCASSLGDREAYMNTEAFFGQGTRLTVV.

This clonotype has only a few counts. The V call is TRBV5-5, the J call TRBJ2-1, with 16 bases that match TRBD2. The junction had 10 bases not matched to a gene; V was cut back by 4 bases and J by 9 bases. The CDR3 covers 17 residues. Looked up from germline, CDR1 is SGHKS and CDR2 is YYEKEE (reference sequence). This chain's CDR3 is CASSPYGTSGRAPEQFF. Here the CDR3 DNA reads TGTGCCAGCAGCCCTTACGGGACTAGCGGGAGGGCCCCTGAGCAGTTCTTC.

This rearrangement joins TRBV6-5 to TRBJ1-1; D uncertain. Trimming pared 4 bases from V and 11 bases from J, leaving 17 bases between. The CDR3 contains 13 residues. Germline V lookup: CDR1 MNHEY, CDR2 SVGAGI. The CDR3 DNA sequence: TGTGCCAGCAGTTTTTTTCGGAGCGCGGAGGCTTTCTTT. Its translation: CASSFFRSAEAFF.

CDR3 sequence reads: CASRRYEGTTGELFF. CDR3 bases: TGTGCCAGCAGACGTTATGAGGGGACCACCGGGGAGCTGTTTTTT. The rearrangement uses TRBV6-5 and TRBJ2-2; possibly TRBD1 or TRBD2 for D (5 bases each). Deletions cut 6 bases from V and 4 bases from J, with 15 bases between. The CDR3 extends over 15 amino acids. Germline V gives CDR1 MNHEY, CDR2 SVGAGI.

The chain carries TRBV12-3 or TRBV12-4 and TRBJ1-4; the match to TRBD1 covers 7 bases. With V trimmed by 4 bases and J by 5 bases, 7 bases remained unmatched. The CDR3 covers 15 residues. CDR3 amino acids: CASSSLQGPNEKLFF. The CDR3 DNA follows: TGTGCCAGCAGTTCACTACAGGGGCCAAATGAAAAACTGTTTTTT.

This clonotype appeared a single time. This chain joins TRBV20-1 and TRBJ2-3; a possible D gene is TRBD2 (6 bases). This CDR3 is 16 amino acids long. Germline V gives CDR1 DFQATT, CDR2 SNEGSKA (reference sequence). Trimming removed 0 bases at V and 5 bases at J, with 18 bases between. This chain's CDR3 is CSARDVERESIDTQYF. CDR3 coding DNA: TGCAGTGCTAGAGATGTGGAACGGGAGTCCATAGATACGCAGTATTTT.